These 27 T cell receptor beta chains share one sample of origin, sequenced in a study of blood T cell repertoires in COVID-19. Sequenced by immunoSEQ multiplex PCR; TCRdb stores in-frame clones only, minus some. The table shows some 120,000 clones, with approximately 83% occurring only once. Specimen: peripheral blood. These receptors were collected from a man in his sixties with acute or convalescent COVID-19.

The CDR3 coding sequence is TGCGCCAGCAGCCAAGTTGAAGCGGGAGGGAGCAATGAGCAGTTCTTC. The encoded protein is CASSQVEAGGSNEQFF. The V gene is TRBV4-1, the J gene TRBJ2-1; TRBD2 matches at 10 bases. Germline lookup yields CDR1 MGHRA and CDR2 YSYEKL. Unmatched junction bases numbered 6, after V lost 1 base and J lost 6 bases. This CDR3 spans 16 amino acids.

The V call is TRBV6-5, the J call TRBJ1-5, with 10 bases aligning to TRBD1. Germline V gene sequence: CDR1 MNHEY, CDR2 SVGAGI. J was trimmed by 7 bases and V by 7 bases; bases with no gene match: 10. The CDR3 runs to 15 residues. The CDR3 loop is CASIGDRGVGQPQHF. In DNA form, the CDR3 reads TGTGCCAGCATTGGGGACAGGGGAGTTGGGCAGCCCCAGCATTTT.

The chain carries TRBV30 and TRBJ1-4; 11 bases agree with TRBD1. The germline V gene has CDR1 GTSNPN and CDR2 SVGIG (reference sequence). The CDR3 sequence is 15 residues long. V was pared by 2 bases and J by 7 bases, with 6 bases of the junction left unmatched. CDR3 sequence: CAWSPGQGGIEKLFF. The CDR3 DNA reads TGTGCCTGGAGTCCGGGACAGGGGGGCATTGAAAAACTGTTTTTT.

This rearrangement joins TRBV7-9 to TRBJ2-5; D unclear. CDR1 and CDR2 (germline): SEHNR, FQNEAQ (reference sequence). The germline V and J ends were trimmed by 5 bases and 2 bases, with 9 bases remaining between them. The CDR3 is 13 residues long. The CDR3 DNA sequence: TGTGCCAGCAGCCCCCGAGCTCAAGAGACCCAGTACTTC. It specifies CASSPRAQETQYF.

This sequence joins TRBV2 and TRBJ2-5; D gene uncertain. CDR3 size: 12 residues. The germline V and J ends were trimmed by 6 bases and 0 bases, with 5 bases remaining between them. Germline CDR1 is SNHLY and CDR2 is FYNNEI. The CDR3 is CASRAYQETQYF. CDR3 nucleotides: TGTGCCAGCAGGGCCTACCAAGAGACCCAGTACTTC.

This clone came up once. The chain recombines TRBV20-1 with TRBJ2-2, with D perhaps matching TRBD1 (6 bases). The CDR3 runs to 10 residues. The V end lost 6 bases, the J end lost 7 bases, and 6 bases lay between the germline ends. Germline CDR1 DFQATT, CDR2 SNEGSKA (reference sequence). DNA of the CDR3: TGCAGTGCACAGGGCGGGGAGCTGTTTTTT. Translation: CSAQGGELFF.

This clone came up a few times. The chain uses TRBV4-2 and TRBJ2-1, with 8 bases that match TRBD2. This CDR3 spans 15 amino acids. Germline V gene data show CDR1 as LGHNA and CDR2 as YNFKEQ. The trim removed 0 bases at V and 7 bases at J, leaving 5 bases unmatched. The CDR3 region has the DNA TGTGCCAGCAGCCAAGAAGCGGGAGATTGGAATGAGCAGTTCTTC. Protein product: CASSQEAGDWNEQFF.

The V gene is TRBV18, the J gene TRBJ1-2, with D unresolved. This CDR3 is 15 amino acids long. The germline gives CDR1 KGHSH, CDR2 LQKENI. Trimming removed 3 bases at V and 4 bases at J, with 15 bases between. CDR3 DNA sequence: TGTGCCAGCTCACCGCGTACACAGAACCTCTATGGCTACACCTTC. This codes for CASSPRTQNLYGYTF.

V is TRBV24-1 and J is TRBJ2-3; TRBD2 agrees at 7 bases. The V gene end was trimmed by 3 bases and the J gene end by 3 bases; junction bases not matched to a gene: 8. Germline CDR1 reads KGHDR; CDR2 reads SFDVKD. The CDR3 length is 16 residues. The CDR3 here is CATSDQSGMRTDTQYF. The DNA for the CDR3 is TGTGCCACCAGTGATCAGAGCGGGATGAGGACAGATACGCAGTATTTT.

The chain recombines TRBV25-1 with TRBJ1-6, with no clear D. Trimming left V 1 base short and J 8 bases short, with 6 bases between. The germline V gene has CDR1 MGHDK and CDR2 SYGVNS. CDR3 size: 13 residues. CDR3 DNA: TGTGCCAGCAGTGAATCGGGGTATTCACCCCTCCACTTT. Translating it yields CASSESGYSPLHF.

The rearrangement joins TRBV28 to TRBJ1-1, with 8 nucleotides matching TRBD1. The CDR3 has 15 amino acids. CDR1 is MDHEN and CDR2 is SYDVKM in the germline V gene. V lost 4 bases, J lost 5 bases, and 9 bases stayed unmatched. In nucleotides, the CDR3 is TGTGCCAGCAGTTCTATCGGACAGGGAGTTACTGAAGCTTTCTTT. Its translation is CASSSIGQGVTEAFF.

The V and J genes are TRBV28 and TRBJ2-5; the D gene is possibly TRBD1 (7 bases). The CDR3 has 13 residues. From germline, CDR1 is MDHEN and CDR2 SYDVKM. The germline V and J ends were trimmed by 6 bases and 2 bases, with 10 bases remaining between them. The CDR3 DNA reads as TGTGCCAGCAGCCAGGGGGGACAAGAGACCCAGTACTTC. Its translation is CASSQGGQETQYF.

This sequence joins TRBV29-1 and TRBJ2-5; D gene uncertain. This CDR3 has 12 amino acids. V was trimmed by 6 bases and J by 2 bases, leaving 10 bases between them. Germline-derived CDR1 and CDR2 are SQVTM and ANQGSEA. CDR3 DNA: TGCAGCGTCCGTCCCCAGCAAGAGACCCAGTACTTC. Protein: CSVRPQQETQYF.

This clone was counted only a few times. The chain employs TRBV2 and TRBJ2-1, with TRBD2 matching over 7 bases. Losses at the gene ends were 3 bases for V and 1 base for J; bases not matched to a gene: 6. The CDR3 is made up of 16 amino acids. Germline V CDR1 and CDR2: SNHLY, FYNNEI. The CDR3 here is CASSDLPAGSYNEQFF. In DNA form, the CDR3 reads TGTGCCAGCAGTGATCTTCCAGCGGGATCCTACAATGAGCAGTTCTTC.

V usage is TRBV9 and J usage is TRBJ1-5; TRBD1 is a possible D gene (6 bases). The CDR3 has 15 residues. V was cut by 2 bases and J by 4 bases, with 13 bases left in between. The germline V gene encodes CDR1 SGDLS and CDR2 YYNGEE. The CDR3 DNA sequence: TGTGCCAGCAGCGTTTCCGGGACACCAAATCAGCCCCAGCATTTT. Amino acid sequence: CASSVSGTPNQPQHF.

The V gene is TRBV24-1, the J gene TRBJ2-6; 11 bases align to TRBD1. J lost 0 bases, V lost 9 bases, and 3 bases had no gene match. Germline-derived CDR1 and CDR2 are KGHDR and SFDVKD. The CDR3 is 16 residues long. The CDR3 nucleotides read TGTGCCACCGGACAGGGGGCCCACTCTGGGGCCAACGTCCTGACTTTC. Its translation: CATGQGAHSGANVLTF.

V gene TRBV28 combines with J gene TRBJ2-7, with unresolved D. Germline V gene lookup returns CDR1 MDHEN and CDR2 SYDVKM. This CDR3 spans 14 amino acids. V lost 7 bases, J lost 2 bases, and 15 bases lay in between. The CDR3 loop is CASTRSRAPYEQYF. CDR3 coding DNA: TGTGCCAGCACACGTAGCAGAGCTCCCTACGAGCAGTACTTC.

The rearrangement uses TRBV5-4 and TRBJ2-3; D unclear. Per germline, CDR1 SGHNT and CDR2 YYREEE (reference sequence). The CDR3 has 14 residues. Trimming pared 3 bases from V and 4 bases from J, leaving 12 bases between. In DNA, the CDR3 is TGTGCCAGCAGCTCAATTGAGGTTCCAGATACGCAGTATTTT. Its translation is CASSSIEVPDTQYF.

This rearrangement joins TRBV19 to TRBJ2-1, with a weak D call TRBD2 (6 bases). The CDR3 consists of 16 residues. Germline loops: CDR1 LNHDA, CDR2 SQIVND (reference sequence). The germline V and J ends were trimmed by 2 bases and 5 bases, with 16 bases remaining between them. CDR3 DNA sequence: TGTGCCAGTAGTATAAGGGGACTTAGAGGCGACAATGAGCAGTTCTTC. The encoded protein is CASSIRGLRGDNEQFF.

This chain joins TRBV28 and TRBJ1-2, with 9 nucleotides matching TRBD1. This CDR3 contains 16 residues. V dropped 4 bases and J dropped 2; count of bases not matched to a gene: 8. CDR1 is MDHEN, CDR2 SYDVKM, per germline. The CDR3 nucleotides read TGTGCCAGCAGTTCGTATGGGACAGGGCGGAACTATGGCTACACCTTC. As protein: CASSSYGTGRNYGYTF.

For the CDR3, the DNA is TGTGCCACCAGTGATACACCTCGAGAGACCCAGTACTTC. It specifies CATSDTPRETQYF. The rearrangement joins TRBV24-1 to TRBJ2-5; D uncertain. Trimming took off 3 bases at V and 4 bases at J, with 8 bases between the two ends. The CDR3 is 13 amino acids. Per germline, CDR1 KGHDR and CDR2 SFDVKD.

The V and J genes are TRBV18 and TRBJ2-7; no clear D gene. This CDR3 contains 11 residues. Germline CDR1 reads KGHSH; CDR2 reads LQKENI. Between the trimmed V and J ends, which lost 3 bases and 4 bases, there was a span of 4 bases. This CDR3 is CASSPGYEQYF. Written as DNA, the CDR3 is TGTGCCAGCTCACCCGGGTACGAGCAGTACTTC.

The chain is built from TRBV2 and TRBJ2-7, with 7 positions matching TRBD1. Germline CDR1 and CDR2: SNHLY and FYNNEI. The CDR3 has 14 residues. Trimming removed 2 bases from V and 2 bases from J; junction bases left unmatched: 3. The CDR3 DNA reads TGTGCCAGCAGTGAACGACAGGGTGCCTACGAGCAGTACTTC. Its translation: CASSERQGAYEQYF.

CDR3: CASSPRTGRGGYTF. CDR3 DNA sequence: TGTGCCAGCAGTCCCCGGACAGGGAGAGGTGGCTACACCTTC. The chain is built from TRBV28 and TRBJ1-2, with 8 bases lining up with TRBD1. J gave up 7 bases and V 5 bases, and 9 bases lay outside the gene matches. CDR3 length: 14 amino acids. Germline V gene lookup returns CDR1 MDHEN and CDR2 SYDVKM.

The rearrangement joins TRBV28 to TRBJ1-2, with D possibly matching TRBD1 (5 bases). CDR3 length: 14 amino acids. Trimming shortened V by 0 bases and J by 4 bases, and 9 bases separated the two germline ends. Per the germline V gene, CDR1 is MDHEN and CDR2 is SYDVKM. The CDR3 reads CASSLWQGGYGYTF. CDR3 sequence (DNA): TGTGCCAGCAGTTTATGGCAGGGAGGCTATGGCTACACCTTC.

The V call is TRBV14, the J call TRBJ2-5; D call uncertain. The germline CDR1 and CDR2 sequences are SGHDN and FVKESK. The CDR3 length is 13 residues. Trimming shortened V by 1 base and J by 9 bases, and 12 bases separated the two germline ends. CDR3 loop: CASSQGHRQAQYF. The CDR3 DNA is TGTGCCAGCAGCCAAGGACACCGCCAAGCCCAGTACTTC.

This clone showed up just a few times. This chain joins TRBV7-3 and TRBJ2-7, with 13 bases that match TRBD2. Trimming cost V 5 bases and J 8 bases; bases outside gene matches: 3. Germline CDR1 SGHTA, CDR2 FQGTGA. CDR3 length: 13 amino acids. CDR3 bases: TGTGCCAGCAGCCGGACTAGCGGGAGCAAGCAGTACTTC. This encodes CASSRTSGSKQYF.